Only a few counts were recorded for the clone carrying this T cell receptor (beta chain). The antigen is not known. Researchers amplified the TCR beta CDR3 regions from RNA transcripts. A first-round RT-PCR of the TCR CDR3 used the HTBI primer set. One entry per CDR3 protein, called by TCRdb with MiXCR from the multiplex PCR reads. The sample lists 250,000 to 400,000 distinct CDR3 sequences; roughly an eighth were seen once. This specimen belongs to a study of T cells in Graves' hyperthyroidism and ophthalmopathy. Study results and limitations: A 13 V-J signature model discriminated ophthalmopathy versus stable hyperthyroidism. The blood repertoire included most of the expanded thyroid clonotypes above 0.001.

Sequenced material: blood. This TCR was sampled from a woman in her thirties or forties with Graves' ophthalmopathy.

For the CDR3, the DNA is TGTGCCAGCTCACGGCAGGGGGCTCAGAACACTGAAGCTTTCTTT. Translating gives CASSRQGAQNTEAFF. The V gene is TRBV18, the J gene TRBJ1-1; 8 bases are shared with TRBD1. This CDR3 has 15 amino acids. Germline CDR1 is KGHSH and CDR2 is LQKENI. Trimming took 4 bases from V and 1 from J; bases not matched to a gene: 5.